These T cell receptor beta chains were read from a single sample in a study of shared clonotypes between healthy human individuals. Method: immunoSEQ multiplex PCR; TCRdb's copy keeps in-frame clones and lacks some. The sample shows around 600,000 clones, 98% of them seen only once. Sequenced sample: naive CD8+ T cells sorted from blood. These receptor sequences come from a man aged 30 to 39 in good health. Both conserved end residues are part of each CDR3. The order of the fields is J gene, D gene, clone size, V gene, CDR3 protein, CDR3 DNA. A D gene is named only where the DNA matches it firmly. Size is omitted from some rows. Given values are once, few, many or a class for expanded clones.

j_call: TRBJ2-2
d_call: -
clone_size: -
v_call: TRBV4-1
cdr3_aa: CASSQAFGQLGAGELFF
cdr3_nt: TGCGCCAGCAGCCAAGCTTTTGGGCAGCTAGGTGCCGGGGAGCTGTTTTTT

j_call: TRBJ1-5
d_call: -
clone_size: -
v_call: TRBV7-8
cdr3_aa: CASSLGTVNQPQHF
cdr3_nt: TGTGCCAGCAGCTTAGGGACAGTCAATCAGCCCCAACATTTT

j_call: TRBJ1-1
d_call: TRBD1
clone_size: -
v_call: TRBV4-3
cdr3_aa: CASSQGHNKHRGAEAFF
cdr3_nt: TGCGCCAGCAGCCAAGGTCATAATAAGCACAGGGGGGCTGAAGCTTTCTTT

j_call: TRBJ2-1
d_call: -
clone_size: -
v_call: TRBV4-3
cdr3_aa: CASSQDLGSYNEQFF
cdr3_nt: TGCGCCAGCAGCCAAGATCTCGGCTCCTACAATGAGCAGTTCTTC

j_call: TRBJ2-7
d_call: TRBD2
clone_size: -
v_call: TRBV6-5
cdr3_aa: CASSYSRAGVYEQYF
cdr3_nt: TGTGCCAGCAGTTACTCGCGGGCGGGAGTCTACGAGCAGTACTTC

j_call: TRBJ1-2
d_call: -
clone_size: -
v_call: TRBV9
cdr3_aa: CASSEQARFGYTF
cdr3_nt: TGTGCCAGCAGCGAGCAGGCCAGGTTTGGCTACACCTTC

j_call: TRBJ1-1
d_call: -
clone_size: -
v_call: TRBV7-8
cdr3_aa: CASSLVGVNTEAFF
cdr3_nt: TGTGCCAGCAGCTTAGTGGGGGTAAACACTGAAGCTTTCTTT

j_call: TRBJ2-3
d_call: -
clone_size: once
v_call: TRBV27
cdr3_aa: CASSLLGAPNTQYF
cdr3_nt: TGTGCCAGCAGTTTATTGGGAGCCCCTAATACGCAGTATTTT

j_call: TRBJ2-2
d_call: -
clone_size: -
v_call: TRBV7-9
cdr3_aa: CASSLSGQNTGELFF
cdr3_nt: TGTGCCAGCAGCTTATCGGGACAAAACACCGGGGAGCTGTTTTTT

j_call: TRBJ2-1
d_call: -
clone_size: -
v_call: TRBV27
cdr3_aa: CASSYGSYNEQFF
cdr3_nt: TGTGCCAGCAGTTACGGCTCCTACAATGAGCAGTTCTTC

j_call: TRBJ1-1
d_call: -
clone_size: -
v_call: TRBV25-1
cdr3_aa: CASSDGWGTEAFF
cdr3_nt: TGTGCCAGCAGTGATGGGTGGGGCACTGAAGCTTTCTTT

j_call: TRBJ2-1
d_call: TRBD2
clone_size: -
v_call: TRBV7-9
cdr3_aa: CASSGRGGEQFF
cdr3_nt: TGTGCCAGCAGCGGGAGGGGTGGTGAGCAGTTCTTC

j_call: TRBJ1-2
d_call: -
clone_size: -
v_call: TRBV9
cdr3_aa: CASSEYGVGYTF
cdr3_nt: TGTGCCAGCAGCGAATATGGGGTTGGCTACACCTTC

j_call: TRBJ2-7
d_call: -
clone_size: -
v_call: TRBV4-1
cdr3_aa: CASSQDTGNYEQYF
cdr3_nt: TGCGCCAGCAGCCAAGATACAGGGAATTACGAGCAGTACTTC

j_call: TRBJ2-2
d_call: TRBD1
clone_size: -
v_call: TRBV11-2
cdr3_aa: CASSLEFRLDRGSNTGELFF
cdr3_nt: TGTGCCAGCAGCTTAGAATTTCGCTTGGACAGGGGCTCGAACACCGGGGAGCTGTTTTTT

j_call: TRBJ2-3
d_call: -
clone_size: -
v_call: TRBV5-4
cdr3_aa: CASSSVWGRADTQYF
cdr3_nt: TGTGCCAGCAGCTCCGTTTGGGGGAGAGCAGATACGCAGTATTTT

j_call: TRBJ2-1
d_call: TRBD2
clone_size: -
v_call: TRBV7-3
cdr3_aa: CASRLAGANEQFF
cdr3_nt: TGTGCCAGCAGGTTAGCGGGAGCGAATGAGCAGTTCTTC

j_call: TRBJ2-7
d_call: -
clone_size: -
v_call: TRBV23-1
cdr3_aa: CASSQRMDRYSYEQYF
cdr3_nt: TGCGCCAGCAGTCAACGCATGGACAGATACTCCTACGAGCAGTACTTC

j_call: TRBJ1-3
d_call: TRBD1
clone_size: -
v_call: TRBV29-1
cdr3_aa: CSVRTGTGNTIYF
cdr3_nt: TGCAGCGTCCGGACAGGGACTGGAAACACCATATATTTT

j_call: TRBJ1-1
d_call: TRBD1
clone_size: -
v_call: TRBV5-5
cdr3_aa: CASSPDRADTEAFF
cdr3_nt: TGTGCCAGCAGCCCCGACAGGGCAGACACTGAAGCTTTCTTT

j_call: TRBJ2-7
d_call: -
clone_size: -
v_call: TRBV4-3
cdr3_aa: CASSQGAHNEQYF
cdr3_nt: TGCGCCAGCAGCCAAGGTGCCCACAACGAGCAGTACTTC

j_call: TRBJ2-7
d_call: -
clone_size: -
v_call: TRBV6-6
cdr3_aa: CASSPSPQGLYEQYF
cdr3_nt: TGTGCCAGCAGTCCTTCCCCCCAGGGGCTCTACGAGCAGTACTTC

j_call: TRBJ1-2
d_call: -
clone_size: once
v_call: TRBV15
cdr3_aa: CATSRDRGGDYGYTF
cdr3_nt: TGTGCCACCAGCAGAGATAGAGGAGGGGACTATGGCTACACCTTC

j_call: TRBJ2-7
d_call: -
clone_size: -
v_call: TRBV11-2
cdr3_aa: CASSPNPGPTTYEQYF
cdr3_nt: TGTGCCAGCAGCCCCAACCCGGGACCAACAACCTACGAGCAGTACTTC

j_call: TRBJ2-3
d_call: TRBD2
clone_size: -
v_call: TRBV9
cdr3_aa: CASSDETSGRTDTQYF
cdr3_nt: TGTGCCAGCAGCGATGAGACTAGCGGGAGGACAGATACGCAGTATTTT

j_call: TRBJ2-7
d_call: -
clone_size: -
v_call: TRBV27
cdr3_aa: CASSDAGSYEQYF
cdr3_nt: TGTGCCAGCAGTGATGCCGGGTCCTACGAGCAGTACTTC

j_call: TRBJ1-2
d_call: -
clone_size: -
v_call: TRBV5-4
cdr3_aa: CASSQQGYGYTF
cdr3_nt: TGTGCCAGCAGCCAACAGGGTTATGGCTACACCTTC

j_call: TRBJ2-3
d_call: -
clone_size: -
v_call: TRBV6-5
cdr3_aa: CASMGYDTDTQYF
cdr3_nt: TGTGCCAGCATGGGATACGACACAGATACGCAGTATTTT

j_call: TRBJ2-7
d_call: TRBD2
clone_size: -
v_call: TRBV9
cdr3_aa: CASSANPGTSGYEQYF
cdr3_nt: TGTGCCAGCAGCGCAAACCCCGGGACTAGCGGATACGAGCAGTACTTC

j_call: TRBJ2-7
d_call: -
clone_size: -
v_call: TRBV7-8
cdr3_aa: CASSLGITYEQYF
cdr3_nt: TGTGCCAGCAGCTTAGGTATCACTTACGAGCAGTACTTC

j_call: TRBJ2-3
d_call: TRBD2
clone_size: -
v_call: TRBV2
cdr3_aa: CASSERLAGRTDTQYF
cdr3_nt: TGTGCCAGCAGTGAAAGGCTAGCGGGGCGCACAGATACGCAGTATTTT

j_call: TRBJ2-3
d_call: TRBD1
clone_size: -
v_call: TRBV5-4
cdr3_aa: CASSKGTGNTDTQYF
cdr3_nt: TGTGCCAGCAGCAAAGGGACAGGAAACACAGATACGCAGTATTTT

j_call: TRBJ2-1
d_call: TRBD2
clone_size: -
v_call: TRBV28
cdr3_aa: CASSLASGGYYNEQFF
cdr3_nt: TGTGCCAGCAGTTTAGCTAGCGGGGGCTATTACAATGAGCAGTTCTTC

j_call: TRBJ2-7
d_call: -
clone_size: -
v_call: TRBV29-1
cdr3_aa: CSVEVKWSYEQYF
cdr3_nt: TGCAGCGTTGAAGTGAAGTGGAGCTACGAGCAGTACTTC

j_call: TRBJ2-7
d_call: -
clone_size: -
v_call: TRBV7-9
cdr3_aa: CASRGGVNEQYF
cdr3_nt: TGTGCCAGCAGAGGAGGGGTGAACGAGCAGTACTTC

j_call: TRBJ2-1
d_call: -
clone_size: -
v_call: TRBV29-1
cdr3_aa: CSVDRGESYNEQFF
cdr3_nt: TGCAGCGTTGACAGGGGTGAATCTTACAATGAGCAGTTCTTC

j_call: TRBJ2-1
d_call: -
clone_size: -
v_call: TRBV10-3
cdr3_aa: CAISESAAPYNEQFF
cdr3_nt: TGTGCCATCAGTGAGTCGGCGGCCCCCTACAATGAGCAGTTCTTC

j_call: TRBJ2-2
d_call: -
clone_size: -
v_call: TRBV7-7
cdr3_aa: CASSLTSTGELFF
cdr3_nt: TGTGCCAGCAGCTTAACCTCAACCGGGGAGCTGTTTTTT

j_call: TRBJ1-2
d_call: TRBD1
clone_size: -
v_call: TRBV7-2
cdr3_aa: CASSPLTGAGVRGYTF
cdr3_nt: TGTGCCAGCAGCCCGTTGACAGGGGCAGGTGTCCGTGGCTACACCTTC

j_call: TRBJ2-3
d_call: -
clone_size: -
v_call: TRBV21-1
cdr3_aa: CASSKIPDTQYF
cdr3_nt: TGTGCCAGCAGCAAAATTCCAGATACGCAGTATTTT

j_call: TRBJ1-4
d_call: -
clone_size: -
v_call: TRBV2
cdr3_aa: CASSGGQGGRTNEKLFF
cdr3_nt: TGTGCCAGCAGCGGGGGACAAGGCGGTCGAACTAATGAAAAACTGTTTTTT

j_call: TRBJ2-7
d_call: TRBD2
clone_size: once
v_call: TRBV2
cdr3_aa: CASGTPGLAGGTYEQYF
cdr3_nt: TGTGCCAGCGGCACCCCGGGACTAGCGGGAGGGACCTACGAGCAGTACTTC

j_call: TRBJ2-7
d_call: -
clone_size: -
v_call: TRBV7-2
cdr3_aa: CASSLRPERSYEQYF
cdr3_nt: TGTGCCAGCAGCCTCCGGCCCGAAAGGAGCTACGAGCAGTACTTC

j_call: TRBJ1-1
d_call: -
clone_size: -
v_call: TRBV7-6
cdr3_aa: CASSLGAVHSTEAFF
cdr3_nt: TGTGCCAGCAGCTTAGGGGCCGTTCACAGCACTGAAGCTTTCTTT

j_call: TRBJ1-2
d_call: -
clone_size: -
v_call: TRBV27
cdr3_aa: CASSLRGRHGYTF
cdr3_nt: TGTGCCAGCAGTTTAAGGGGCCGACATGGCTACACCTTC